The sample holds many counts of the clone carrying this T cell receptor beta chain. Its antigen is not identified. TCR beta CDR3 region amplification was performed from RNA transcripts. The HTBI set primed first-round TCR CDR3 RT-PCR. Each CDR3 protein gets one entry after TCRdb re-called the multiplex PCR reads with MiXCR. The sample carries under 400,000 distinct CDR3 sequences, 15% to 20% recorded once. The CDR3 covers 13 residues. Germline V gene lookup returns CDR1 MNHNS and CDR2 SASEGT. The V and J ends lost 4 bases and 8 bases respectively, with 14 bases between them. This sample was included in a study of T cells in Graves' hyperthyroidism and ophthalmopathy. Study at large: Any treatment followed the collection of peripheral blood at initial diagnosis.

Study-wide results and limits: Researchers found most expanded thyroid clonotypes above 0.001 in blood as well. A model using 13 V-J features told ophthalmopathy apart from stable hyperthyroidism.

The J gene is TRBJ1-2, the V gene TRBV6-1; D may be TRBD1 (6 bases). The sample taken for sequencing was blood. This clonotype originated in a man aged 30-40 years with Graves' hyperthyroidism. CDR3 protein: CASSATGSVGYTF. The CDR3 region has the DNA TGTGCCAGCAGTGCGACAGGCAGTGTCGGCTACACCTTC.